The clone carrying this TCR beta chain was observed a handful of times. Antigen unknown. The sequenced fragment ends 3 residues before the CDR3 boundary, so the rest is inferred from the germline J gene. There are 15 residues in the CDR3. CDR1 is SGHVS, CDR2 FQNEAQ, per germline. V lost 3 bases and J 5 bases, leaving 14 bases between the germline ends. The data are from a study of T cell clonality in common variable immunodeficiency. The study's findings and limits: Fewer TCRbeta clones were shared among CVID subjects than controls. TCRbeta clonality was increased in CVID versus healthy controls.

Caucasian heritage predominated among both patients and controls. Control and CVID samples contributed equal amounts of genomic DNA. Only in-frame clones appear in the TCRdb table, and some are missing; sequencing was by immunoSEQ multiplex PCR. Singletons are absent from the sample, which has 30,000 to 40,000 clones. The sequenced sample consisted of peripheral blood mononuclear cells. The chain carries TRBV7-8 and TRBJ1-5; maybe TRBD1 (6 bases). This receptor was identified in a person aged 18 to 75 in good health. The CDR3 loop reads CASSFSQGGYQPQHF. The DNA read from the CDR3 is TGTGCCAGCAGCTTCTCACAGGGCGGGTATCAGCCC.